Below, one TCR beta chain is given with its context. This clone was recorded only once. Its binding antigen is unknown. No clone much larger than this one lies a single base away; base qualities are absent. The time point label here, explained by the study, means: newly diagnosed, previously untreated cHL patient sample. As a comparison group for the relapsed/refractory trial patients, PBMCs from patients with newly diagnosed, previously untreated classical Hodgkin lymphoma were sequenced. Peripheral blood was collected in 8 mL Vacutainer Cell Preparation Tubes, from which PBMCs were isolated by centrifugation and then cryopreserved. The data were obtained in a study of PD-1 blockade in classical Hodgkin lymphoma (dated by TCRdb to 2020 to 2021). Regarding the complete study: To define a peripheral blood immune signature of response to PD-1 blockade in classical Hodgkin lymphoma, the study combined TCR beta sequencing with CyTOF. Study-wide conclusions, independent of this receptor: The study was restricted to a single clinical trial cohort, and the causes of repertoire differences, possibly disease activity or prior therapy, were left undefined. Baseline TCR diversity was reported as lower in newly diagnosed patients than in healthy donors, and lower still in relapsed/refractory patients.

Genomic DNA was isolated using the Qiagen DNeasy kit from unsorted PBMCs as well as from negatively selected CD4+ and CD8+ fractions. TCR beta CDR3 regions were amplified by immunoSEQ multiplex PCR using primers annealing to V and J segments. A synthetic immune receptor repertoire was used to minimize amplification bias, and any remaining bias was removed computationally after sequencing. The published analysis was carried out like this. Custom Python scripts were used to quantify repertoire diversity as the Shannon entropy index. Unsorted, CD4+ and CD8+ repertoires were analyzed separately, except for combined analyses in which CD4+ and CD8+ sequences were merged in silico. TCRdb took over this immuneACCESS table, retaining in-frame rearrangements with V and J assigned. Such tables are incomplete; in checked studies, under half of the missing clones stem from an unresolved V gene, and the remainder is unexplained. That table gives V, J and clone size, and the DNA gave D and trimming. The sample includes fewer than 90,000 clones, with 93% observed a single time. The ten largest clones add up to roughly 2.5% of the sample.

Sequences SGHTA (CDR1) and FQGNSA (CDR2) are obtained from the germline V gene. Counted from cysteine to phenylalanine, this CDR3 has 14 amino acids. Only the CDR3 DNA is retained, 42 bases long and in frame from the first base. Unmatched junction bases come to 8, with V trimmed by 5 bases and J by 7 bases. The receptor was derived from a human donor with classical Hodgkin lymphoma. The sample consisted of peripheral blood mononuclear cells (PBMCs). The rearranged segments are TRBV7-2 and TRBJ2-7, and TRBD2 aligns with 10 junction nucleotides. The encoded CDR3 is CASSLSGRNPEQYF. The DNA is as follows: TGTGCCAGCAGCCTTAGCGGGAGGAATCCAGAGCAGTACTTC. Reference TRBV7-2 and TRBJ2-7 genes cover what lies past the CDR3, so the full variable domain is GAGVSQSPSNKVTEKGKDVELRCDPISGHTALYWYRQSLGQGLEFLIYFQGNSAPDKSGLPSDRFSAERTGGSVSTLTIQRTQQEDSAVYLCASSLSGRNPEQYFGPGTRLTVT.